A selection of T cell receptor beta chains follows, all from one sample in a study of blood T cell repertoires in COVID-19. Libraries were prepared by immunoSEQ multiplex PCR; TCRdb keeps only in-frame clonotypes and omits some of them. The table records approximately 76,000 clones, around 80% of them present only once. Input material: peripheral blood. Every receptor here comes from a middle-aged man with acute or convalescent COVID-19. Both conserved end residues are part of each CDR3. Each record gives: D gene, V gene, J gene, clone size, CDR3 DNA, CDR3 protein. A D gene is named only where the DNA matches it firmly. The size field is filled for only some rows; it gives once, few, many or a size class.

TRBD1	TRBV5-5	TRBJ1-4	.	TGTGCCAGCAGCCTAGGGACAGGGGAGAATGAAAAACTGTTTTTT	CASSLGTGENEKLFF
.	TRBV6-5	TRBJ1-3	.	TGTGCCAGCAGTCTAGCAAAGGGCTCCGGAAACACCATATATTTT	CASSLAKGSGNTIYF
.	TRBV15	TRBJ2-7	.	TGTGCCACCAGCACAATCTGGACTGAGGACTACGAGCAGTACTTC	CATSTIWTEDYEQYF
TRBD1	TRBV9	TRBJ1-3	.	TGTGCCAGCAGCGGTGGGACAGGGGCTGGAAACACCATATATTTT	CASSGGTGAGNTIYF
.	TRBV2	TRBJ2-5	.	TGTGCCAGCAGTCGGCGCACTGAGGGGGACCAGTACTTC	CASSRRTEGDQYF
TRBD2	TRBV28	TRBJ2-3	.	TGTGCCAGCAGTTTAGCGGGAGGCACAGATACGCAGTATTTT	CASSLAGGTDTQYF
.	TRBV4-2	TRBJ2-7	.	TGTGCCAGCAGCCAAGATAGCAGGGGACATAAGACTTACGAGCAGTACTTC	CASSQDSRGHKTYEQYF
.	TRBV4-1	TRBJ1-2	.	TGCGCCAGCAGCCAAGTGGGCCGGGAGGGCTACACCTTC	CASSQVGREGYTF
.	TRBV28	TRBJ1-2	few	TGTGCCAGCAGTCTCTTATCGGGTGGTGGCTACACCTTC	CASSLLSGGGYTF
TRBD2	TRBV9	TRBJ2-1	once	TGTGCCAGCAGCCTTAGGACTAGCGGGAGTTTTAATGAGCAGTTCTTC	CASSLRTSGSFNEQFF
.	TRBV5-6	TRBJ2-1	.	TGTGCCAGCTTCCTCTGGGGGGACTACAATGAGCAGTTCTTC	CASFLWGDYNEQFF
.	TRBV2	TRBJ2-7	.	TGTGCCAGCAGTGAAACTACGTTCGAATCCTACGAGCAGTACTTC	CASSETTFESYEQYF
TRBD1	TRBV12-3/TRBV12-4	TRBJ2-1	.	TGTGCCAGCAGTATGACAGGGTACCAGTTCTTC	CASSMTGYQFF
TRBD1	TRBV2	TRBJ2-2	.	TGTGCCAGCAGTGGGTTGACAGGGGACACCGGGGAGCTGTTTTTT	CASSGLTGDTGELFF
TRBD1	TRBV23-1	TRBJ1-5	.	TGCGCCAGCAGTCGCCCGACAGGGTACGGGCTGAGGAGCAATCAGCCCCAGCATTTT	CASSRPTGYGLRSNQPQHF
TRBD2	TRBV7-2	TRBJ2-3	.	TGTGCCAGCAGCTTACGGGCTAGCGGGAGAGTTGCAGATACGCAGTATTTT	CASSLRASGRVADTQYF
TRBD1	TRBV6-5	TRBJ1-6	once	TGTGCCAGCGGGGGACAGGGGATGCGATCACCCCTCCACTTT	CASGGQGMRSPLHF
TRBD2	TRBV5-6	TRBJ2-2	.	TGTGCCAGCAGCTTGGCCGGGAGGGCGGAGCCCGGGGAGCTGTTTTTT	CASSLAGRAEPGELFF
.	TRBV18	TRBJ1-1	.	TGTGCCAGCTCACCACCGAGAGGAAGCCCTGAAGCTTTCTTT	CASSPPRGSPEAFF
.	TRBV19	TRBJ1-5	.	TGTGCCAGTAGTATACAGGGGATGTTTAGCAATCAGCCCCAGCATTTT	CASSIQGMFSNQPQHF
.	TRBV4-3	TRBJ1-2	.	TGCGCCAGCAGCCAAGATAGTCAGGGCAACTATGGCTACACCTTC	CASSQDSQGNYGYTF
TRBD1	TRBV28	TRBJ1-6	few	TGTGCCAGCAGAGGGGGGGACAGGGGTGGGTCACCCCTCCACTTT	CASRGGDRGGSPLHF
TRBD1	TRBV18	TRBJ1-1	.	TGTGCCAGCTCACTCGACAGGGGGGGCACTGAAGCTTTCTTT	CASSLDRGGTEAFF
.	TRBV5-1	TRBJ2-5	.	TGCGCCAGCAGCTGGGGGACCGGGGGCCAAGAGACCCAGTACTTC	CASSWGTGGQETQYF
.	TRBV18	TRBJ1-4	.	TGTGCCAGCTCGATGGGGGGATCTAATGAAAAACTGTTTTTT	CASSMGGSNEKLFF
.	TRBV5-1	TRBJ1-3	.	TGCGCCAGCAGCATTGGACAGACTCACTCTGGAAACACCATATATTTT	CASSIGQTHSGNTIYF
.	TRBV7-3	TRBJ1-4	.	TGTGCCAGCAGCTTAACGGTCAGTGAAAAACTGTTTTTT	CASSLTVSEKLFF
TRBD2	TRBV2	TRBJ2-1	.	TGTGCCAACAAGCGGGAGACGTACAATGAGCAGTTCTTC	CANKRETYNEQFF
TRBD1	TRBV19	TRBJ2-4	.	TGTGCCAGTAGTACGGACAGGCACGACATTCAGTACTTC	CASSTDRHDIQYF
.	TRBV6-1	TRBJ1-6	once	TGTGCCAGCAGTGAACAGGGCTATAATTCACCCCTCCACTTT	CASSEQGYNSPLHF
.	TRBV2	TRBJ1-5	.	TGTGCCAGCAGAACGACGGGGGATGCCAATCAGCCCCAGCATTTT	CASRTTGDANQPQHF
.	TRBV20-1	TRBJ2-5	.	TGCAGTGGAGGCATGGGAGAGACCCAGTACTTC	CSGGMGETQYF
TRBD2	TRBV4-1	TRBJ2-3	once	TGCGCCAGCAGCCAAGAGCGGGGGGGCCCAGATACGCAGTATTTT	CASSQERGGPDTQYF
.	TRBV4-3	TRBJ1-5	.	TGCGCCAGCAGCCAAGACTACGCAGGGTGGGGTCCCCAGCATTTT	CASSQDYAGWGPQHF
TRBD2	TRBV7-9	TRBJ2-3	few	TGTGCCAGCAGCTTAGAGGGACTAGCGACAGATACGCAGTATTTT	CASSLEGLATDTQYF
TRBD2	TRBV13	TRBJ2-7	.	TGTGCCAGCAGCTTAGGCCGCGGGAGCGAGCAGTACTTC	CASSLGRGSEQYF
TRBD1	TRBV28	TRBJ1-4	.	TGTGCCAGCAGTTCTCCCGGGACAGGGAATGAAAAACTGTTTTTT	CASSSPGTGNEKLFF
TRBD1	TRBV13	TRBJ1-4	.	TGTGCCAGCAGGCATACCCGGGACAGGACTGAAAAACTGTTTTTT	CASRHTRDRTEKLFF
TRBD2	TRBV7-2	TRBJ2-7	.	TGTGCCAGCAGCCCTACTAGCGGAAGTTACGAGCAGTACTTC	CASSPTSGSYEQYF
TRBD1	TRBV7-3	TRBJ2-5	once	TGTGCCAGCAGCCCGACGGGACAGGGGGGAGAGACCCAGTACTTC	CASSPTGQGGETQYF